The table lists the clone carrying this T cell receptor (beta chain) with many counts. What it binds is not known. TCRdb re-called the 5' RACE reads with MiXCR, one entry per CDR3 protein. The sample includes a few hundred thousand distinct CDR3 sequences, under 25% of them seen just once. The record originates from a study of T-cell memory formation after mild COVID-19. The CDR3 spans 15 residues. Germline-derived CDR1 and CDR2 are DFQATT and SNEGSKA (reference sequence). V lost 5 bases to trimming and J lost 2 bases; unmatched junction nucleotides: 8. The study's findings and limits: Clones contracting over day 15 to 85 were CD4/CD8 balanced, with later expanders leaning CD4+. Contracting CD4+ clones lay largely in CM and EM, with CD8+ ones residing in EMRA. Proof of SARS-CoV-2 specificity was absent for the second-wave clones that crested on day 37.

The receptor was derived from an adult woman who had mild COVID-19 (a few samples of this study predate the infection). Cell type and time point are not known. Sequencing was performed on PBMCs or a T cell subset sorted from them (not recorded which). This chain joins TRBV20-1 and TRBJ2-4, with 8 bases matching TRBD2. The CDR3 bases are TGCAGTGCTCCTCTAGCGGGTAACACCAAAAACATTCAGTACTTC. Its protein is CSAPLAGNTKNIQYF.